This TCR beta chain was sequenced for a study of PD-1 blockade in classical Hodgkin lymphoma. Some clones are missing from TCRdb's copy, which holds only in-frame ones; the method was immunoSEQ multiplex PCR. The table records about 3,300 clones, roughly 84% of them present only once. As for time point: newly diagnosed, previously untreated cHL patient sample. Magnetic negative selection was used to purify CD4+ T cells from thawed PBMCs. Serving as comparison were PBMCs from newly diagnosed, untreated classical Hodgkin lymphoma, which were sequenced alongside the relapsed/refractory trial patients. Broader study findings: Nothing has yet pinned down what causes the repertoire differences, possibly disease activity or prior therapy. Newly diagnosed patients were reported to exhibit reduced baseline TCR diversity relative to healthy donors.

This clone was recorded a few times. The antigen is not known. Other DNA variants within this sample encode the same CDR3. The germline CDR1 and CDR2 sequences are MNHNS and SASEGT. CDR3 size: 12 residues. V lost 2 bases and J 2 bases, leaving 3 bases between the germline ends. Sequenced material: CD4+ T cells from blood. V gene TRBV6-1 combines with J gene TRBJ1-2; unclear D gene. The TCR comes from a human donor with classical Hodgkin lymphoma. The chain's CDR3 is CASSERNYGYTF. The CDR3 DNA follows: TGTGCCAGCAGTGAAAGAAACTATGGCTACACCTTC.